The next 11 T cell receptor beta chains were all read from a single sample in a study of CD8 T cells in Susac syndrome. Reverse transcription used 0.5 to 1 ug RNA and random hexamers. TCRdb reanalysed the immunoSEQ multiplex PCR reads using MiXCR and keeps one entry per CDR3 protein. The table shows 110,000 to 150,000 distinct CDR3 sequences, with approximately 93% occurring only once. What was sequenced was CD8+ T cells from PBMCs. All receptors derive from a human donor in good health.

The V gene is TRBV9, the J gene TRBJ2-7, with TRBD1 identical over 7 bases. Losses at the gene ends were 4 bases for V and 1 base for J; bases not matched to a gene: 8. Looked up from germline, CDR1 is SGDLS and CDR2 is YYNGEE. The CDR3 has 15 amino acids. Here the CDR3 reads CASSPTDRLSYEQYF. CDR3 nucleotides: TGTGCCAGCAGCCCCACGGACAGGCTTTCCTACGAGCAGTACTTC.

The chain recombines TRBV28 with TRBJ2-3; 10 bases are a match to TRBD2. Germline CDR1 reads MDHEN; CDR2 reads SYDVKM. V was pared by 5 bases and J by 0 bases, with 8 bases of the junction left unmatched. The CDR3 length is 17 residues. CDR3 sequence: CASSPRTSGASTDTQYF. The CDR3 nucleotides read TGTGCCAGCAGTCCCCGGACTAGCGGAGCTAGCACAGATACGCAGTATTTT.

The chain carries TRBV15 and TRBJ2-4, with 7 bases fitting TRBD1. Trimming removed 3 bases from V and 6 bases from J; junction bases left unmatched: 11. Germline V gives CDR1 LNHNV, CDR2 YYDKDF (reference sequence). This CDR3 comprises 16 residues. CDR3 sequence reads: CATSRPTTGLANIQYF. DNA of the CDR3: TGTGCCACCAGCAGGCCGACGACAGGGTTGGCAAACATTCAGTACTTC.

This clonotype was recorded only once. The chain joins TRBV7-9 to TRBJ2-7; 13 bases fit TRBD2. V shed 4 bases, J shed 2 bases, and the junction held 5 bases outside the gene matches. CDR3 length: 16 residues. Germline CDR1 SEHNR, CDR2 FQNEAQ (reference sequence). CDR3 sequence: CASSSPGTSGTYEQYF. CDR3 sequence (DNA): TGTGCCAGCAGCTCTCCTGGGACTAGCGGGACCTACGAGCAGTACTTC.

This clonotype was seen only once. The chain joins TRBV20-1 to TRBJ2-3; possible D gene TRBD2, 7 bases. Germline V gives CDR1 DFQATT, CDR2 SNEGSKA (reference sequence). This CDR3 contains 12 residues. Trimming left V 4 bases short and J 8 bases short, with 13 bases between. The DNA of the CDR3 is TGCAGTGCTATAGGGGGGGACACTACGCAGTATTTT. Protein: CSAIGGDTTQYF.

The V and J genes are TRBV9 and TRBJ2-1; 9 positions agree with TRBD2. The CDR3 is 16 residues long. Germline lookup yields CDR1 SGDLS and CDR2 YYNGEE. With V trimmed by 5 bases and J by 5 bases, 11 bases remained unmatched. The CDR3 sequence is CASRFTSREGNNEQFF. Here the CDR3 DNA reads TGTGCCAGCAGGTTTACCTCGCGGGAGGGAAACAATGAGCAGTTCTTC.

This chain links TRBV6-5 with TRBJ1-2; D is undetermined. CDR1 and CDR2 from the germline V gene are MNHEY and SVGAGI. This CDR3 is built from 13 residues. Between the trimmed V and J ends, which lost 2 bases and 8 bases, there was a span of 12 bases. The CDR3 DNA reads TGTGCCAGCAGTTACGGGCAGCTCGGGGGCTACACCTTC. Translating it yields CASSYGQLGGYTF.

In its sample, this clonotype was seen once. The rearrangement joins TRBV3-1 to TRBJ2-1; D is unresolved. This CDR3 has 10 amino acids. V shed 6 bases and J shed 7 bases, with 4 bases lying between them. CDR1 LGHDT and CDR2 YNNKEL come from the germline V gene (reference sequence). CDR3 protein: CASSANEQFF. The CDR3 DNA reads TGTGCCAGCAGTGCTAATGAGCAGTTCTTC.

The V and J genes are TRBV19 and TRBJ2-7, with 10 bases lining up with TRBD2. Germline CDR1 LNHDA, CDR2 SQIVND (reference sequence). V shed 3 bases, J shed 2 bases, and the junction held 4 bases outside the gene matches. The CDR3 length is 15 residues. The CDR3: CASSMSSGRAYEQYF. CDR3 coding DNA: TGTGCCAGTAGTATGTCCAGCGGGAGGGCCTACGAGCAGTACTTC.

V and J are TRBV19 and TRBJ2-3, with unresolved D. CDR1 and CDR2 from the germline V gene are LNHDA and SQIVND (reference sequence). This CDR3 spans 11 amino acids. V lost 2 bases, J lost 6 bases, and 3 bases lay in between. The CDR3 nucleotides read TGTGCCAGTAGTATAACCGATACGCAGTATTTT. Translating it yields CASSITDTQYF. Using reference TRBV19 and TRBJ2-3 for the parts outside the CDR3, the full variable domain is DGGITQSPKYLFRKEGQNVTLSCEQNLNHDAMYWYRQDPGQGLRLIYYSQIVNDFQKGDIAEGYSVSREKKESFPLTVTSAQKNPTAFYLCASSITDTQYFGPGTRLTVL.

The chain joins TRBV4-3 to TRBJ2-1; 8 positions match TRBD2. This CDR3 has 16 amino acids. With 0 bases clipped from V and 6 bases from J, the junction kept 7 bases outside the gene matches. Germline loops: CDR1 LGHNA, CDR2 YSLEER. CDR3: CASSQETGRAVNEQFF. CDR3 nucleotide sequence: TGCGCCAGCAGCCAAGAGACCGGGAGGGCCGTCAATGAGCAGTTCTTC.